This T cell receptor beta chain was profiled in a study of cytomegalovirus exposure and HLA in healthy donors (dated by TCRdb to about 2017). Describing the broader study: In an earlier analysis of approximately 640 of the donors, around 300 Gb of sequence data and just under 120 million unique TCR beta sequences from 180 million or so T cells were reported. All discovery cohort repertoires had been generated on a single sequencing platform. The study used immunosequencing to profile the T cell repertoires of several hundred subjects and linked those repertoires to cytomegalovirus serostatus. Among the roughly 410 genotyped donors, about 85% belonged to the genetic ancestry cluster associated with self-reported Caucasian donors. Alongside the repertoire data, information on donor age, sex, ethnicity and CMV serostatus was compiled. A later genetic analysis took genome-wide SNP genotypes for about 55% of the 666 donors and used that subset as a discovery cohort. To predict cytomegalovirus infection status, the study combined high-throughput TCR immunosequencing, statistical association of individual TCRs with disease status, and machine learning. An earlier analysis of several hundred of the donors used high-throughput TCR beta sequencing to judge whether each TCR beta V gene segment behaved as functional or pseudogenic. Besides the first cohort of approximately 670 subjects, a separate validation cohort made up of 120 different subjects was used. Across about 370 genotyped donors of the cohort, an average of about 240,000 unique TCR beta nucleotide sequences per donor were sequenced, and roughly 17% of those sequences were non-productive. Both class I and class II loci were covered by HLA typing, at four-digit resolution. Rather than drawing on any new phenotypic data, the later analysis identified candidate immune exposures from TCR beta sequences and the way those sequences occurred across donors. In a later analysis, previously published TCR beta repertoires from 666 donors were re-analyzed and high-resolution HLA genotyping was added so that TCR occurrence patterns could be studied. The aim of the study was to test whether cataloging public T cell receptors could identify signatures of past pathogen exposure. Typing coverage varied by locus: about 620-630 donors for A, B, C, DRB1 and DQB1; approximately 500 for DQA1; nearly 610 for DPA1; more than 450 for DPB1. Roughly 5 DR-DQ haplotypes were handled as single units for association and clustering because linkage in the cohort was strong. An early release that covered roughly 600 HLA-typed donors contained around 300 gigabases of sequencing data and some 87 million unique TCR sequences.

In total, 630 or so healthy bone marrow donors made up the cohort. All cohort members were sampled while nominally healthy, although unrecorded immune exposures were likely present. The donor was CMV seropositive and was included in the group of approximately 300 seropositive cohort members. A peripheral blood sample was provided by each donor, and peripheral blood mononuclear cells were used for TCR beta sequencing. The Qiagen DNeasy Blood Extraction Kit was used to extract genomic DNA from the blood cell samples. The protocol used for the library was the immunoSEQ multiplex PCR assay. A mixture of 60 forward primers for TCR Vbeta segments and 13 reverse primers for TCR Jbeta segments was used in the multiplex PCR. The CDR3 region of rearranged TCR beta genes was amplified from genomic DNA with a multiplex PCR assay. On the Illumina HiSeq System, the amplified TCR beta libraries were sequenced as 87-base-pair reads. On the authors' methods: Across the 500 to 750 repertoires, a later analysis counted 78 million or so unique TCR beta chains, about 10 million of which were shared by at least two donors. To remove PCR and sequencing errors, raw reads were error-corrected and collapsed into unique sequences using a nearest-neighbor algorithm that merged closely related sequences. To assign V, D and J gene segments, CDR3 sequences were aligned to IMGT reference sequences. For a sequence to be retained, at least a six-nucleotide match to both a V gene segment and a J gene segment was required. A rearrangement counted as productive if the CDR3 had no stop codons and remained in frame with V and J, and every other rearrangement counted as non-productive. CDR3 was defined according to IMGT convention as the region running from the second conserved V-encoded cysteine to the conserved J-encoded phenylalanine. Sequences without an unambiguous match to a single V gene segment were excluded from the earlier analysis of 450 to 650 of the donors. In an earlier analysis of some 590 of the donors, a V segment was called functional when productive rearrangements were above 56.7%, and segregating when the standard deviation between donors exceeded 5%. A statistical classification framework was built for diagnosing cytomegalovirus status from the catalog of TCR beta chain sequences. A later analysis assigned V and J genes by comparing TCR nucleotide sequences with IMGT/GENE-DB human TR gene sequences. A later analysis assigned CDR3 sequences and most-parsimonious VDJ recombination scenarios with the TCRdist pipeline. In a later analysis, every TCR beta chain was defined by the combination of its CDR3 amino acid sequence and its V-gene family, and reads without a unique V-gene family were dropped. In a later analysis, some 600 highly shared, low-generation-probability nucleotide sequences were removed to address suspected cross-contamination and a sequencing artifact. A later analysis calculated a clonal expansion index for each public chain from normalized within-repertoire ranks of inferred template counts. In a later analysis, generation probabilities were computed with a VDJ recombination model fitted to out-of-frame rearrangements, and the resulting probabilities were checked against IGoR. In a later analysis, hypergeometric tests were used to score TCR-TCR, TCR-HLA and TCR-CMV co-occurrence, with a repertoire-size bias correction applied to TCR pairs. In a later analysis, false discovery rates were estimated by permuting HLA or CMV assignments 20 times. In a later analysis, co-occurring TCRs were grouped with DBSCAN, and TCRdist sequence similarity was added when clustering was performed within HLA-allele-positive subsets. Co-occurrence clustering excluded repertoires with fewer than 30,000 or more than 120,000 public chains, plus five with anomalous nucleotide sharing. The table comes from immuneACCESS by way of TCRdb, which keeps in-frame sequences with V and J called. Part of the clones is missing from these tables; in studies checked, under half for an unresolved V gene and the rest for unknown reasons. From that table come the V and J calls and clone size; the DNA was used to work out D and trimming. This sample is represented by 80,000 to 95,000 clones; about four fifths of them were singletons. The top ten clones comprise 5.6% of the sample.

From the cysteine up to the phenylalanine, the CDR3 has a length of 15 residues. Of the read, only the CDR3 DNA is kept; its 45 bases are in frame from base 1. CDR1 and CDR2, per the germline V gene, are MNHNS and SASEGT. Trimming at the junction amounts to 2 bases on V and 2 bases on J, and the germline ends lie 13 bases apart. This clone was counted only a few times. Its specific antigen is unknown. Base qualities are not at hand, and no much larger clone is one base apart. General conclusions and limits of the study: Several of the top co-occurrence clusters appeared to be linked to parvovirus B19, influenza, CMV and Epstein-Barr virus, according to a later analysis. Broadly in line with IMGT annotations, most TCR beta V segments showed up in productive rearrangements about 87% or about 30% of the time in an earlier analysis of a few hundred of the donors. A few of the identified cytomegalovirus-associated TCR beta chains were confirmed in vitro to be specific for cytomegalovirus antigens. A later analysis found that TCR association rates varied across HLA loci, with DRB1 alleles showing the most associated TCRs and HLA-C alleles the fewest. A further reported finding was that TCR beta sequences accurately predicted the HLA-A and HLA-B alleles for most subjects in the first cohort. Specific HLA alleles were associated with about 17,000 TCR beta sequences at a false discovery rate of 0.05 in a later analysis. This cohort had only TCR beta chains sequenced, and the lack of alpha or paired-chain data limited which features could be detected. In the study, some 160 TCR beta chains were listed as associated with cytomegalovirus. A later analysis found that HLA-associated TCR beta chains were more clonally expanded and had lower generation probabilities than equally common non-associated chains. Correlated functional status among segregating V segments might be attributable to linkage disequilibrium, but an unknown experimental factor could not be ruled out. Roughly uniform sequencing depth across donors was assumed in presence/absence analyses, although this assumption may not hold. In a later analysis, most CMV-associated TCR beta chains were found to appear HLA-restricted, with HLA associations seemingly driven largely by CMV exposure. A cluster of highly shared sequence variants was judged likely to represent a technical artifact of the sequencing pipeline. A later genetic analysis reported fewer N-insertions in productive TCRs among donors in an Asian-associated ancestry cluster than the roughly 650-donor mean. For the cohort, immune exposure information was limited to CMV serostatus. The authors suggested that the approach could potentially be generalized to other disease states and immunological phenotypes. V-gene and J-gene trimming of TCR beta chains was associated with a missense DCLRE1C variant in a later genetic analysis, and the association was replicated in an independent cohort. The earlier analysis of a few hundred of the donors excluded some 15 rarely observed V segments, including chromosome 9 orphons, because counts were too low. Assigning TCR associations to individual alleles was difficult when HLA alleles, especially DR and DQ, strongly co-occurred. Because HLA typing was unavailable for some donors at each locus, only the typed subset was used in association tests. While some public TCRs were present in many individuals, most TCR sequences turned up only very rarely across donors. Cytomegalovirus status was reported to be diagnosed by the classifier with high specificity and sensitivity in both the original and validation cohorts. The 87-base-pair reads could not distinguish some IMGT-functional V segments, including TRBV6-2 and TRBV6-3, so those segments were excluded.

The TCR comes from a woman aged 18-35 years in good health and CMV-seropositive. The specimen sequenced was PBMCs. The V gene is TRBV6-1 and the J gene is TRBJ2-7, and perhaps TRBD1 as D gene, on 5 matching bases. DNA sequence: TGTGCCAGCAGTGAAAGAATAGAAGGGGCCTACGAGCAGTACTTC. Translated, this is CASSERIEGAYEQYF.